A single sample is the source of the 18 T cell receptor beta chains below, sequenced in a study of blood T cells in healthy people across ages. Alongside a J-beta primer mix, a sample-barcoded 5' primer served in a second PCR lasting roughly 6 to 12 cycles. Each CDR3 protein is one row after TCRdb ran MiXCR on the 5' RACE reads. Among over a million distinct CDR3 sequences listed, approximately 63% were seen once. Material for sequencing was blood. These TCRs come from a man younger than 30 in good health.

In regard to this clonotype: The germline gene is not matched at one end of the junction; a read error may be the cause. In nucleotides, the CDR3 is TGTGCCAGCAGTTGGAGTAGCGTGAGCACAGGTACGCAGTATTTT. It codes for CASSWSSVSTGTQYF. The J gene is TRBJ2-3, the V gene TRBV12-3 or TRBV12-4; D could derive from TRBD1 or TRBD2 (5 bases each). CDR3 size: 15 residues.

The chain carries TRBV12-3 or TRBV12-4 and TRBJ1-2; D unresolved. This CDR3 has 13 amino acids. Trimming shortened V by 6 bases and J by 8 bases, and 16 bases separated the two germline ends. The CDR3 spells CASSPGPRLGYTF. CDR3 in DNA: TGTGCCAGCAGCCCCGGGCCCCGATTAGGCTACACCTTC.

This rearrangement joins TRBV7-2 to TRBJ2-7; D possibly corresponds to TRBD2 (6 bases). The CDR3 is made up of 14 amino acids. CDR1 and CDR2 (germline): SGHTA, FQGNSA. V dropped 6 bases and J dropped 6 bases, with 18 bases sitting between them. This chain's CDR3 is CASRGWGKAGEQYF. CDR3 DNA sequence: TGTGCCAGCAGAGGGTGGGGGAAAGCGGGCGAGCAGTACTTC. The whole variable domain, remainder taken from reference TRBV7-2 and TRBJ2-7, is GAGVSQSPSNKVTEKGKDVELRCDPISGHTALYWYRQSLGQGLEFLIYFQGNSAPDKSGLPSDRFSAERTGGSVSTLTIQRTQQEDSAVYLCASRGWGKAGEQYFGPGTRLTVT.

This clonotype has a handful of counts. J is TRBJ1-2 and V is TRBV6-6, with TRBD1 matching over 7 bases. Germline lookup yields CDR1 MNHNY and CDR2 SVGAGI (reference sequence). After removal of 0 bases from V and 6 bases from J, the junction contained 13 bases not matched to a gene. The CDR3 extends over 17 amino acids. CDR3 nucleotides: TGTGCCAGCAGTTACTCAATCCGTGAAACAGGGGTAGATGGCTACACCTTC. This encodes CASSYSIRETGVDGYTF.

This clonotype came up a few times. The chain recombines TRBV7-9 with TRBJ2-1; D gene uncertain. The length of the CDR3 is 18 residues. Trimming took off 3 bases at V and 0 bases at J, with 18 bases between the two ends. Germline V gives CDR1 SEHNR, CDR2 FQNEAQ (reference sequence). CDR3: CASSFITGPVVSYNEQFF. Written as DNA, the CDR3 is TGTGCCAGCAGCTTCATCACCGGCCCCGTGGTCTCCTACAATGAGCAGTTCTTC.

In this sample, this clonotype turned up a few times. Being one base from a much bigger clone, this may be a read error. This chain connects TRBV3-1 to TRBJ1-1, with D maybe TRBD1 (5 bases). Germline CDR1 is LGHDT and CDR2 is YNNKEL (reference sequence). This CDR3 comprises 14 residues. V lost 5 bases and J 1 base, leaving 11 bases between the germline ends. The CDR3 protein is CASSSADRNTEAFF. The CDR3 region has the DNA TGTGCCAGCAGCTCTGCCGACAGGAACACTGAAGCTTTCTTT.

This clonotype was seen only a few times. J is TRBJ1-2 and V is TRBV10-3, with unresolved D. Germline V gives CDR1 ENHRY, CDR2 SYGVKD. With 3 bases removed from V and 3 bases from J, the gap between germline ends came to 11 bases. This CDR3 has 14 residues. CDR3 nucleotide sequence: TGTGCCATCAGTGATTCTAGGTCAGACTATGGCTACACCTTC. Translating gives CAISDSRSDYGYTF.

This chain links TRBV20-1 with TRBJ2-1; 15 bases map to TRBD2. The CDR3 is 17 residues long. The germline CDR1 and CDR2 sequences are DFQATT and SNEGSKA (reference sequence). V gave up 2 bases and J gave up 7 bases; unmatched junction bases: 9. The CDR3 loop is CSARQPGLAGGRNEQFF. Here the CDR3 DNA reads TGCAGTGCTAGACAACCCGGACTAGCGGGAGGGCGTAATGAGCAGTTCTTC.

This clonotype has a handful of counts. Being one base from a much bigger clone, this may be a read error. This chain joins TRBV7-9 and TRBJ2-7; 9 positions agree with TRBD2. From germline, CDR1 is SEHNR and CDR2 FQNEAQ (reference sequence). J gave up 3 bases and V 6 bases, and 3 bases lay outside the gene matches. CDR3 length equals 13 residues. The CDR3 DNA reads as TGTGCCAGCAGTTCTAGCGGGGTCTACGAGCAGTACTTC. This sequence encodes CASSSSGVYEQYF.

The chain links TRBV7-9 to TRBJ1-2; 7 nucleotides agree with TRBD1. V shed 5 bases and J 7 bases; nucleotides not matched to a gene: 4. The CDR3 is made up of 12 amino acids. Germline values: CDR1 SEHNR, CDR2 FQNEAQ (reference sequence). The CDR3 here is CASSAYRGGYTF. CDR3 nucleotide sequence: TGTGCCAGCAGCGCGTACAGGGGTGGCTACACCTTC.

The chain combines TRBV7-9 with TRBJ1-2, with 7 bases aligning to TRBD1. Germline V gene data show CDR1 as SEHNR and CDR2 as FQNEAQ (reference sequence). V dropped 6 bases and J dropped 8; count of bases not matched to a gene: 9. This CDR3 is 13 amino acids long. The CDR3 protein is CASSTDRVEGYTF. CDR3 DNA: TGTGCCAGCAGTACTGACAGGGTGGAAGGCTACACCTTC.

This chain uses TRBV15 with TRBJ2-4, with a possible D match to TRBD1 (5 bases). The DNA end lines up better with TRBJ2-7; the J call may be wrong. The CDR3 spans 14 residues. Germline CDR1 reads LNHNV; CDR2 reads YYDKDF (reference sequence). This CDR3 is CATSRDQGIYEQYF. In DNA form, the CDR3 reads TGTGCCACCAGCAGAGATCAGGGAATCTACGAGCAGTACTTC.

This clonotype was found a few times. V gene TRBV5-1 combines with J gene TRBJ1-1; D uncertain. Trimming removed 0 bases from V and 0 bases from J, with 6 bases in between. CDR3 size: 14 residues. Germline lookup yields CDR1 SGHRS and CDR2 YFSETQ. The CDR3 region has the DNA TGCGCCAGCAGCTTGGACATCCTGAACACTGAAGCTTTCTTT. It translates to CASSLDILNTEAFF. Based on the CDR3 plus reference TRBV5-1 and TRBJ1-1, the full variable domain is KAGVTQTPRYLIKTRGQQVTLSCSPISGHRSVSWYQQTPGQGLQFLFEYFSETQRNKGNFPGRFSGRQFSNSRSEMNVSTLELGDSALYLCASSLDILNTEAFFGQGTRLTVV.

The chain employs TRBV28 and TRBJ2-7; possibly TRBD2 for D (5 bases). Germline CDR1 is MDHEN and CDR2 is SYDVKM. V dropped 2 bases and J dropped 0 bases, with 8 bases sitting between them. The length of the CDR3 is 14 residues. CDR3 nucleotides: TGTGCCAGCAGTTTACTAGCCCTCTCCTACGAGCAGTACTTC. This translates into CASSLLALSYEQYF.

The chain links TRBV2 to TRBJ1-6; unclear D gene. With 8 bases removed from V and 6 bases from J, the gap between germline ends came to 11 bases. Per germline, CDR1 SNHLY and CDR2 FYNNEI. The CDR3 is 13 residues long. The DNA of the CDR3 is TGTGCCAGCGCCAGAGGGAGTAATTCACCCCTCCACTTT. This translates into CASARGSNSPLHF.

V usage is TRBV27 and J usage is TRBJ2-7; no clear D gene. The CDR3 spans 13 residues. Trimming took 6 bases from V and 5 from J, leaving 14 bases between them. From germline, CDR1 is MNHEY and CDR2 SMNVEV (reference sequence). CDR3 sequence reads: CASSLVSAHEQYF. In DNA form, the CDR3 reads TGTGCCAGCAGCTTAGTAAGTGCCCACGAGCAGTACTTC.

As regards this clonotype: A much bigger clone sits one base away, suggesting this may be a read error. The chain joins TRBV27 to TRBJ1-5; 10 bases map to TRBD1. Germline CDR1 MNHEY, CDR2 SMNVEV (reference sequence). V trimming: 6 bases; J trimming: 2 bases; junction bases outside the gene matches: 4. The CDR3 has 15 residues. DNA for the CDR3: TGTGCCAGCAGCAAAGGGACAGGGGGCAATCAGCCCCAGCATTTT. It yields the protein CASSKGTGGNQPQHF.

This chain joins TRBV7-2 and TRBJ1-1; D is uncertain. The V gene lost 1 base and the J gene lost 1 base, with 4 bases spanning the gap. CDR1 is SGHTA and CDR2 is FQGNSA in the germline V gene. CDR3 size: 13 residues. The CDR3 loop reads CASSLDANTEAFF. The DNA for the CDR3 is TGTGCCAGCAGCTTAGATGCGAACACTGAAGCTTTCTTT.